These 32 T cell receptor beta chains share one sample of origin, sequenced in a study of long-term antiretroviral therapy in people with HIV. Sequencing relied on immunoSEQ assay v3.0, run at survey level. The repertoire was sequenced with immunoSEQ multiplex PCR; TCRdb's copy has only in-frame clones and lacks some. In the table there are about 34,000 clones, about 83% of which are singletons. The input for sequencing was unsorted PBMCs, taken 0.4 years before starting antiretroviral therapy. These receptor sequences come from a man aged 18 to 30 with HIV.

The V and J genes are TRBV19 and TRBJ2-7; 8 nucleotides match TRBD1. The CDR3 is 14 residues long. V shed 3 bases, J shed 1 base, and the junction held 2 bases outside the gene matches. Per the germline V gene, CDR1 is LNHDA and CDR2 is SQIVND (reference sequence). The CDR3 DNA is TGTGCCAGTAGTATGGGGGACAGGTCCTACGAGCAGTACTTC. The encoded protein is CASSMGDRSYEQYF. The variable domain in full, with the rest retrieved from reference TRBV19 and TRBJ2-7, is DGGITQSPKYLFRKEGQNVTLSCEQNLNHDAMYWYRQDPGQGLRLIYYSQIVNDFQKGDIAEGYSVSREKKESFPLTVTSAQKNPTAFYLCASSMGDRSYEQYFGPGTRLTVT.

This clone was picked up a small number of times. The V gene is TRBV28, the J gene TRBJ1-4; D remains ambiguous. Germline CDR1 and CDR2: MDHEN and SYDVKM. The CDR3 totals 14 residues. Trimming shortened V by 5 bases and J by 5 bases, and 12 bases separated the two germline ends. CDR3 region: CASSGPSSNEKLFF. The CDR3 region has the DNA TGTGCCAGCAGTGGTCCTTCCTCGAATGAAAAACTGTTTTTT.

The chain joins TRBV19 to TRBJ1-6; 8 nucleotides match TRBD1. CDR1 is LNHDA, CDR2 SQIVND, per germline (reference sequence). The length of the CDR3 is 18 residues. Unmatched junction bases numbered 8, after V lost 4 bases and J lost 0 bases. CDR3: CASSTPPTGGSYNSPLHF. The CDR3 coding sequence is TGTGCCAGTAGTACCCCACCAACAGGGGGCTCCTATAATTCACCCCTCCACTTT.

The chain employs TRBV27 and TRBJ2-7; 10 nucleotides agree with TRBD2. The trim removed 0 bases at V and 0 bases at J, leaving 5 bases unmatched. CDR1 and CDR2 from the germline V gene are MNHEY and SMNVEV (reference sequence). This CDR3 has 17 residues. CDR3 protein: CASSLSTGTSDSYEQYF. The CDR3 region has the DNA TGTGCCAGCAGTTTATCGACCGGGACTAGCGACTCCTACGAGCAGTACTTC.

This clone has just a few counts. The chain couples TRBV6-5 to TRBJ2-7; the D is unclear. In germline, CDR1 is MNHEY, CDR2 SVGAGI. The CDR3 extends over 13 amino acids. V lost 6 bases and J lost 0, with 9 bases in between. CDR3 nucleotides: TGTGCCAGCAGGGGAAGGCCCTCCTACGAGCAGTACTTC. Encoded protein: CASRGRPSYEQYF.

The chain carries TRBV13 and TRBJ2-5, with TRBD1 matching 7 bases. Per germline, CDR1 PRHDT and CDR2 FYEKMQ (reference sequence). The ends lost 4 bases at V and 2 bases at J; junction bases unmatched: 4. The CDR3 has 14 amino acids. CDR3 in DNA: TGTGCCAGCAGCTCTAAGACAGGGCAAGAGACCCAGTACTTC. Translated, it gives CASSSKTGQETQYF.

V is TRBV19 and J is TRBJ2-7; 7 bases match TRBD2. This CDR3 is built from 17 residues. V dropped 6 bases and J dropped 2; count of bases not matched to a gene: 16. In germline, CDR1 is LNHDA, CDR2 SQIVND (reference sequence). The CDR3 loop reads CASSRWGFTSETYEQYF. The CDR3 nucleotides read TGTGCCAGTAGCAGGTGGGGATTTACTAGCGAGACCTACGAGCAGTACTTC.

In DNA, the CDR3 is TGTGCCAGCTCACCGAGTGGTATTGAAGCTTTCTTT. Translating it yields CASSPSGIEAFF. The chain has TRBV18 and TRBJ1-1; D is unclear. The V end was cut by 3 bases, the J end by 7 bases, with 9 bases between. This CDR3 has 12 amino acids. CDR1 KGHSH and CDR2 LQKENI come from the germline V gene. The whole variable domain, filled in from reference TRBV18 and TRBJ1-1, reads NAGVMQNPRHLVRRRGQEARLRCSPMKGHSHVYWYRQLPEEGLKFMVYLQKENIIDESGMPKERFSAEFPKEGPSILRIQQVVRGDSAAYFCASSPSGIEAFFGQGTRLTVV.

DNA for the CDR3: TGTGCCAGCAGCTTTCGGACAGGGGGGCTCCCTCAGCCCCAGCATTTT. Residues: CASSFRTGGLPQPQHF. The gene calls are TRBV5-6 and TRBJ1-5, with TRBD1 identical over 10 bases. CDR3 length: 16 residues. The V gene end was trimmed by 2 bases and the J gene end by 6 bases; junction bases not matched to a gene: 8. CDR1 is SGHDT and CDR2 is YYEEEE in the germline V gene.

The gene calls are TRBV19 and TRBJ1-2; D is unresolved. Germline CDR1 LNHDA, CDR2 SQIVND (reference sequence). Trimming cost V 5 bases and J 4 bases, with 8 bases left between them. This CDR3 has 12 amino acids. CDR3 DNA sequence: TGTGCCAGTAGTTCTTCCCTCTATGGCTACACCTTC. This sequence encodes CASSSSLYGYTF. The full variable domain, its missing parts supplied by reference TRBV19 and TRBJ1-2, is DGGITQSPKYLFRKEGQNVTLSCEQNLNHDAMYWYRQDPGQGLRLIYYSQIVNDFQKGDIAEGYSVSREKKESFPLTVTSAQKNPTAFYLCASSSSLYGYTFGSGTRLTVV.

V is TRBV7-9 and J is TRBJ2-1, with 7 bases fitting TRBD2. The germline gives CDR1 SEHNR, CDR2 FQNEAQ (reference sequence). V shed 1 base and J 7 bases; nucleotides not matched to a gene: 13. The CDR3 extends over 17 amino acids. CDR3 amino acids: CASSLDPGTSRGNEQFF. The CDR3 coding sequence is TGTGCCAGCAGCTTAGACCCTGGGACCTCGCGGGGGAATGAGCAGTTCTTC.

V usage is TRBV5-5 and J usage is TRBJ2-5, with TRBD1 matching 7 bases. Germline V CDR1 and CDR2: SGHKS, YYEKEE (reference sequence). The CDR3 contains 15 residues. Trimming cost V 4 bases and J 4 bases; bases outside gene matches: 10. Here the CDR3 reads CASSHLQGIPETQYF. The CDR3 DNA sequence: TGTGCCAGCAGCCACCTACAGGGGATCCCAGAGACCCAGTACTTC.

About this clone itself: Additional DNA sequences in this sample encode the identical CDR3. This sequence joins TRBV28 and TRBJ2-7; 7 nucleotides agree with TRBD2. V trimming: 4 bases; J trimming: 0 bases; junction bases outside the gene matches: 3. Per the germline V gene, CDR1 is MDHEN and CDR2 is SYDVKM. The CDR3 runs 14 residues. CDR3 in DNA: TGTGCCAGCAGTTGGGGGGGAAGCTCCTACGAGCAGTACTTC. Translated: CASSWGGSSYEQYF.

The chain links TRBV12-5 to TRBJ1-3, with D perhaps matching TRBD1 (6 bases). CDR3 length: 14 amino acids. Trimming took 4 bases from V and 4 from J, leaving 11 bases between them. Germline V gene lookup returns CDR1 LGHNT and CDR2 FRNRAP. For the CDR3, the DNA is TGTGCTAGTGGTTACCAGGGGAGAGGAAACACCATATATTTT. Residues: CASGYQGRGNTIYF. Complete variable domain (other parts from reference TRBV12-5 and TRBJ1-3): DARVTQTPRHKVTEMGQEVTMRCQPILGHNTVFWYRQTMMQGLELLAYFRNRAPLDDSGMPKDRFSAEMPDATLATLKIQPSEPRDSAVYFCASGYQGRGNTIYFGEGSWLTVV.

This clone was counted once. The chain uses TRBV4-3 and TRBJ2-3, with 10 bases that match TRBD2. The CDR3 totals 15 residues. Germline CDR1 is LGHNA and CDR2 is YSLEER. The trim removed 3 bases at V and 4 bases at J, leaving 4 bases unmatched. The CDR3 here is CASSQRTSGADTQYF. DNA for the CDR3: TGCGCCAGCAGCCAGCGGACTAGCGGTGCAGATACGCAGTATTTT.

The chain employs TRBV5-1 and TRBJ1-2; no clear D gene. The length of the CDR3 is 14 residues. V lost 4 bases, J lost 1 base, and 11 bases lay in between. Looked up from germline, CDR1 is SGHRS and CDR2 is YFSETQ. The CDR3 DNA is TGCGCCAGCAGCCGATATGAACTTAACTATGGCTACACCTTC. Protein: CASSRYELNYGYTF.

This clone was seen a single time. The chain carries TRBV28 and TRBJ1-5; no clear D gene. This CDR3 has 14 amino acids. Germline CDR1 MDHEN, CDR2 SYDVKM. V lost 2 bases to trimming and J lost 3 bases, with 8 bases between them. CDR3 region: CASSLGGFNQPQHF. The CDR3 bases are TGTGCCAGCAGTTTAGGCGGCTTCAATCAGCCCCAGCATTTT.

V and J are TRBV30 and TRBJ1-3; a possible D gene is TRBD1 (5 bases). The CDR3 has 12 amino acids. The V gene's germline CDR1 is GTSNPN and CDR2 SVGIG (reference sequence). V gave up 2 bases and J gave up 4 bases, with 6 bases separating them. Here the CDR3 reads CAWSQGGNTIYF. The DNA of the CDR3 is TGTGCCTGGAGTCAGGGCGGAAACACCATATATTTT.

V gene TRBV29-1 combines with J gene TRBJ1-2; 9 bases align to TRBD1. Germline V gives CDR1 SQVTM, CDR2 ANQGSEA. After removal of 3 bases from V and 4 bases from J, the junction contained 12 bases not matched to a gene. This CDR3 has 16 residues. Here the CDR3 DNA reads TGCAGCGTTGATGCACAGGGGGCGCGGGGTGGCTATGGCTACACCTTC. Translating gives CSVDAQGARGGYGYTF.

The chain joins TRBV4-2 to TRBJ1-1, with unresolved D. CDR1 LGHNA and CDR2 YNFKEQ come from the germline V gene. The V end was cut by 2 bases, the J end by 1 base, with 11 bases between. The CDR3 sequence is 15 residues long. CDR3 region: CASSQLGEGNTEAFF. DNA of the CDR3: TGTGCCAGCAGCCAACTAGGCGAAGGGAACACTGAAGCTTTCTTT.

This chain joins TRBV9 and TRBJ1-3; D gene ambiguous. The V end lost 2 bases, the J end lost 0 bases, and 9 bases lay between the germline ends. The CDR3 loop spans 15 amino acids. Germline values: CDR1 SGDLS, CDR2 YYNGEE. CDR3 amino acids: CASSVRGDSGNTIYF. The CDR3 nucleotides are TGTGCCAGCAGCGTGAGAGGAGACTCTGGAAACACCATATATTTT.

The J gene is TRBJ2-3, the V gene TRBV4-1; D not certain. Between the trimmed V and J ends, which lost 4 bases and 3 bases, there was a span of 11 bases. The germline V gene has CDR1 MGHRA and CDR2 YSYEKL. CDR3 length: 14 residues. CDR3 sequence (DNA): TGCGCCAGCAGCCCGACCGGGTTAACAGATACGCAGTATTTT. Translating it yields CASSPTGLTDTQYF.

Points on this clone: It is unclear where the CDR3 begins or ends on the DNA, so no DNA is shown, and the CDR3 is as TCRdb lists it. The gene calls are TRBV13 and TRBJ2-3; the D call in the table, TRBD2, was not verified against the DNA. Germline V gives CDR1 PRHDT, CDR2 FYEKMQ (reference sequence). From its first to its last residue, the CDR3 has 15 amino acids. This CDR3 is CASSSFGNGVDTQYF.

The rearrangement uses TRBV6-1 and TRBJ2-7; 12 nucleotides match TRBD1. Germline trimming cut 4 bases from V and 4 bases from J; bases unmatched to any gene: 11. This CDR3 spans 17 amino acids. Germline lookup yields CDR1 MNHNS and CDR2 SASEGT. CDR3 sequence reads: CASSAVPGQGASYEQYF. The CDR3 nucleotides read TGTGCCAGCAGTGCCGTACCGGGACAGGGGGCGTCATACGAGCAGTACTTC.

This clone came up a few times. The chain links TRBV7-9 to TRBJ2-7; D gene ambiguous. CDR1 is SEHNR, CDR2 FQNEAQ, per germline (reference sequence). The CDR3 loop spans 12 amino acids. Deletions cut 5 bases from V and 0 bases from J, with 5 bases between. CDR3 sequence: CASSMSSYEQYF. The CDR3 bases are TGTGCCAGCAGCATGTCCTCCTACGAGCAGTACTTC.

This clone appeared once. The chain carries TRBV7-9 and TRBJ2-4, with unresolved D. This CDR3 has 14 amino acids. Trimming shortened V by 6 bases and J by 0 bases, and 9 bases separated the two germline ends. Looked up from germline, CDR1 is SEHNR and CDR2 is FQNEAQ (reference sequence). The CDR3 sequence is CASSPDLAKNIQYF. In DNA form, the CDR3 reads TGTGCCAGCAGTCCCGATCTAGCCAAAAACATTCAGTACTTC.

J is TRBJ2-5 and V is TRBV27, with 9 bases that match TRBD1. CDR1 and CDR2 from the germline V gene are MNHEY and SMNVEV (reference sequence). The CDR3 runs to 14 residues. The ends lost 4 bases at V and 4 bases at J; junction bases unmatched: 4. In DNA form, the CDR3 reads TGTGCCAGCAGTTGGGGACAGGGTCCAGAGACCCAGTACTTC. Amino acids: CASSWGQGPETQYF.

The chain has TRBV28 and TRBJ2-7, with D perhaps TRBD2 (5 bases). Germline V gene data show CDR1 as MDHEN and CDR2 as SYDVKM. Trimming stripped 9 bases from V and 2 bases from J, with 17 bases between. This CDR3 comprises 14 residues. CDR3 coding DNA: TGTGCCAGTTTCGCAAGGGTGGGAGCCTACGAGCAGTACTTC. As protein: CASFARVGAYEQYF.

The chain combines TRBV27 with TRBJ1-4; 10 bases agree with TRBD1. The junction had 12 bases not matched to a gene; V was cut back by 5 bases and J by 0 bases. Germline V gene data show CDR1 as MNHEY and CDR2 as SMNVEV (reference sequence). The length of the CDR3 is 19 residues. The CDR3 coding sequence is TGTGCCAGCAGTCCTTTCTCGACAGGGGGCCTTGCAACTAATGAAAAACTGTTTTTT. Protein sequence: CASSPFSTGGLATNEKLFF.

The CDR3 nucleotides are TGTGCCAGCAGCTTCTCGGGGTATCGCGCAGATACGCAGTATTTT. It codes for CASSFSGYRADTQYF. V and J are TRBV5-6 and TRBJ2-3; D is possibly TRBD2 (5 bases). The germline V gene has CDR1 SGHDT and CDR2 YYEEEE. Trimming left V 2 bases short and J 4 bases short, with 14 bases between. The CDR3 has 15 residues.

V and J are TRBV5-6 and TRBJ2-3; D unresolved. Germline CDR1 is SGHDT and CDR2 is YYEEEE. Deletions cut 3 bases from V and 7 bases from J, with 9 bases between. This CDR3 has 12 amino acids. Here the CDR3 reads CASSSNLYTQYF. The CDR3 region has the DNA TGTGCCAGCAGCTCCAATTTATATACGCAGTATTTT.

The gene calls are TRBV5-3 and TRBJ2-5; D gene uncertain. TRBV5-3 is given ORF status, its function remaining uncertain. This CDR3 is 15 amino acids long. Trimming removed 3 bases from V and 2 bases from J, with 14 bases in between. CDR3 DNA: TGTGCCAGAAGCTCTTCTACTACGGAACAAGAGACCCAGTACTTC. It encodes CARSSSTTEQETQYF.